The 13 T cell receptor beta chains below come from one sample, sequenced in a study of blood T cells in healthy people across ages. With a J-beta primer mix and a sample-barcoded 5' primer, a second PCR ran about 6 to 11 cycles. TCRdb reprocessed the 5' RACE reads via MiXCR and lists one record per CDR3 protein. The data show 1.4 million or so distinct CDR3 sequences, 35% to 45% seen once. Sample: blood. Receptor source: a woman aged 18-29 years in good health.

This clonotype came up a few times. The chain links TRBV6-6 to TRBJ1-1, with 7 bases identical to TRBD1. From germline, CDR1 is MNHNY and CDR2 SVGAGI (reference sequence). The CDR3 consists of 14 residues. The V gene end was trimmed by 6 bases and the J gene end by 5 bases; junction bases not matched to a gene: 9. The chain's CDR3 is CASRLRQGWTEAFF. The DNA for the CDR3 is TGTGCCAGCAGACTTAGACAGGGATGGACTGAAGCTTTCTTT.

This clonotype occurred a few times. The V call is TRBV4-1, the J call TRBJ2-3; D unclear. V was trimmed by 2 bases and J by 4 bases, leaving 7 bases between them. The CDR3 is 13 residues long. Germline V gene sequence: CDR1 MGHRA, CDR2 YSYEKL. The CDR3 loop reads CASSQPLADTQYF. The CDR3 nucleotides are TGCGCCAGCAGCCAACCCTTGGCAGATACGCAGTATTTT.

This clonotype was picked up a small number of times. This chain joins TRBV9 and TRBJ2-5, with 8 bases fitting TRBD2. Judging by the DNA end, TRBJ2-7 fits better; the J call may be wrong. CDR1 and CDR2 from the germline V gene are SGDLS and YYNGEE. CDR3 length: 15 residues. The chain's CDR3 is CASSVAWGLVGEQYF. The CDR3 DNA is TGTGCCAGCAGCGTAGCATGGGGACTAGTCGGCGAGCAGTACTTC.

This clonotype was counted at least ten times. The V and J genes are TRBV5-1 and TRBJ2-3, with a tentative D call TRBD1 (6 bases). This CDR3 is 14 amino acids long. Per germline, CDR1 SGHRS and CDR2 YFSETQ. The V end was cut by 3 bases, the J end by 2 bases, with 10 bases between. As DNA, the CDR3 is TGCGCCAGCAGCTCTGGACAGACCACAGATACGCAGTATTTT. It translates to CASSSGQTTDTQYF.

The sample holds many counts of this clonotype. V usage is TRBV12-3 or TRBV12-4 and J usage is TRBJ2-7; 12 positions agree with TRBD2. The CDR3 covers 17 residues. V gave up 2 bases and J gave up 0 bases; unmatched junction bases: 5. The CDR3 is CASSLIGLAGSSYEQYF. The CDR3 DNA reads TGTGCCAGCAGTTTAATTGGACTAGCGGGGAGCTCCTACGAGCAGTACTTC.

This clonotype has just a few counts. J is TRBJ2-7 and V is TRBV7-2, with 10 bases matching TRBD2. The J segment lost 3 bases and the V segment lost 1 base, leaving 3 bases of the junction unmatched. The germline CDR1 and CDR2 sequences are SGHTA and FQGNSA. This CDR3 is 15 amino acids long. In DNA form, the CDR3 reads TGTGCCAGCAGCTTAGAGCGGGGGGGCCTCTACGAGCAGTACTTC. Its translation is CASSLERGGLYEQYF.

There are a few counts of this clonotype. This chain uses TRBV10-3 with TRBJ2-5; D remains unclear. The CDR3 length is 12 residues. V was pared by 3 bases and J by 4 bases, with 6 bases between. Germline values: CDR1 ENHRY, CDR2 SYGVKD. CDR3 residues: CAISEVGETQYF. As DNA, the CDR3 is TGTGCCATCAGTGAAGTGGGAGAGACCCAGTACTTC.

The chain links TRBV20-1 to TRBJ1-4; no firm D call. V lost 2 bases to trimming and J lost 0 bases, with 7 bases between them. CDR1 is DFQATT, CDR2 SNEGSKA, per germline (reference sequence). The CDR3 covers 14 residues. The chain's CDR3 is CSARPHTTNEKLFF. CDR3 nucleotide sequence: TGCAGTGCTAGACCTCACACAACTAATGAAAAACTGTTTTTT.

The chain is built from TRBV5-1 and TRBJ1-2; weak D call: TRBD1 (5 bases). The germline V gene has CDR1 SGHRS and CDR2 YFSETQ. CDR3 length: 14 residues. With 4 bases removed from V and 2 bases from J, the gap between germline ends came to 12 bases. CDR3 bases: TGCGCCAGCAGCCCCCCGGACATAAACTATGGCTACACCTTC. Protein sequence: CASSPPDINYGYTF.

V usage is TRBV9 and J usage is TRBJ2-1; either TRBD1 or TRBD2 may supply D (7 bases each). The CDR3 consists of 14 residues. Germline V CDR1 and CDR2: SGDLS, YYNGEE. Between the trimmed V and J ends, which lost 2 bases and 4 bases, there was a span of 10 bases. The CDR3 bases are TGTGCCAGCAGCGTCCAGGGGGGGTACAATGAGCAGTTCTTC. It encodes CASSVQGGYNEQFF.

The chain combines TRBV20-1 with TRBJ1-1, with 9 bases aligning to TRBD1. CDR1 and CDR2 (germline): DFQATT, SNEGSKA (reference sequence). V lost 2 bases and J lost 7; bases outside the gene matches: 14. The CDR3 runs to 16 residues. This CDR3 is CSARPLGQGGWFEAFF. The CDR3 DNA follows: TGCAGTGCTAGACCGTTGGGACAGGGCGGGTGGTTTGAAGCTTTCTTT.

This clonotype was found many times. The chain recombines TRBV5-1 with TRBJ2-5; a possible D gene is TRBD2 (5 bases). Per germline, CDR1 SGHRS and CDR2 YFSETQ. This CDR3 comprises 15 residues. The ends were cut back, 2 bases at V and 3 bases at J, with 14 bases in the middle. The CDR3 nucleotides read TGCGCCAGCAGCTTTTCGTTAAGAGCGGAAGAGACCCAGTACTTC. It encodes CASSFSLRAEETQYF.

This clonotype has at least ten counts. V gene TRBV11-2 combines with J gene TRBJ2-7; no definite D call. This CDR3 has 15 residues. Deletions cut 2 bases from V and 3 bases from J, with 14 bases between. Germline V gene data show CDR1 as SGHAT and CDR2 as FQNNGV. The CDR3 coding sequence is TGTGCCAGCAGCTTATCAATGGGCAGTAACTACGAGCAGTACTTC. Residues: CASSLSMGSNYEQYF.